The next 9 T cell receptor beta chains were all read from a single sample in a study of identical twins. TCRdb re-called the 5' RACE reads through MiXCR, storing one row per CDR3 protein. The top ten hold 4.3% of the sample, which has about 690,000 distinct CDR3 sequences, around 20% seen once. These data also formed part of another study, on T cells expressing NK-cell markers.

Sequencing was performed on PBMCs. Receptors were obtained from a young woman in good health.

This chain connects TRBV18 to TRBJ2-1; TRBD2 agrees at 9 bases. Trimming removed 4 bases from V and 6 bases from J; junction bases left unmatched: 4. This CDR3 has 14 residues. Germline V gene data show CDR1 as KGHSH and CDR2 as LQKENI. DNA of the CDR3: TGTGCCAGCTCACGGGCTAGCGGGGCCAATGAGCAGTTCTTC. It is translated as CASSRASGANEQFF.

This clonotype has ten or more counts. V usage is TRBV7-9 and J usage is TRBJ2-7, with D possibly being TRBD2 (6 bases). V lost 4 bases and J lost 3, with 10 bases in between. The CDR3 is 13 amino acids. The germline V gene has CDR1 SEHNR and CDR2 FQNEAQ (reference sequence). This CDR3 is CASSSGVFYEQYF. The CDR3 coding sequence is TGTGCCAGCAGCTCGGGGGTTTTCTACGAGCAGTACTTC. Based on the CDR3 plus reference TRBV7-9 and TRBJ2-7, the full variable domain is DTGVSQNPRHKITKRGQNVTFRCDPISEHNRLYWYRQTLGQGPEFLTYFQNEAQLEKSRLLSDRFSAERPKGSFSTLEIQRTEQGDSAMYLCASSSGVFYEQYFGPGTRLTVT.

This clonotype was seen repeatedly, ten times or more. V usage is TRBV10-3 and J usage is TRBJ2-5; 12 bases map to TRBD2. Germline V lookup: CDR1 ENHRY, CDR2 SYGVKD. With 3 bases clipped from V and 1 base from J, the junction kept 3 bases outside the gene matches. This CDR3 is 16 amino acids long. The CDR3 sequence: CAISDPGLAGQETQYF. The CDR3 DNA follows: TGTGCCATCAGTGACCCGGGACTAGCGGGCCAAGAGACCCAGTACTTC.

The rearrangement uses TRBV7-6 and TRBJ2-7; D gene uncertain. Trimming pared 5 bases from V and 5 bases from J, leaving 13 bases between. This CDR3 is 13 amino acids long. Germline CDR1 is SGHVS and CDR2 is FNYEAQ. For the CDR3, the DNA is TGTGCCAGCAGCCCCTTTTCTGGGGACGAGCAGTACTTC. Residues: CASSPFSGDEQYF.

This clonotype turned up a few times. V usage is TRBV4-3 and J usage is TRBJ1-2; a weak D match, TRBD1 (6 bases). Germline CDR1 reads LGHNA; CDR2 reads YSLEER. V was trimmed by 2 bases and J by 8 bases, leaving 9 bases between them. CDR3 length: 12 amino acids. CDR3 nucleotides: TGCGCCAGCAGCCAAAACAGGGAGGGCTACACCTTC. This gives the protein CASSQNREGYTF.

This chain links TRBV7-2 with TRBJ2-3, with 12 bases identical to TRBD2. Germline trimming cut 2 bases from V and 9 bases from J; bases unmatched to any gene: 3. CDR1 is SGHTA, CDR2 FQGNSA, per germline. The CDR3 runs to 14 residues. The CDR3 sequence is CASSLLAGGSTQYF. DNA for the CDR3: TGTGCCAGCAGCTTACTAGCGGGAGGGTCAACGCAGTATTTT.

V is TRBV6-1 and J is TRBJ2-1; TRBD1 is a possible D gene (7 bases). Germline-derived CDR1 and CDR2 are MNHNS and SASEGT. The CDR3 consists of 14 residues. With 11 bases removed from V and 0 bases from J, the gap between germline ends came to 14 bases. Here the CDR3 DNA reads TGTGCCGTCAGACAGGGAGGCTCCTACAATGAGCAGTTCTTC. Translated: CAVRQGGSYNEQFF.

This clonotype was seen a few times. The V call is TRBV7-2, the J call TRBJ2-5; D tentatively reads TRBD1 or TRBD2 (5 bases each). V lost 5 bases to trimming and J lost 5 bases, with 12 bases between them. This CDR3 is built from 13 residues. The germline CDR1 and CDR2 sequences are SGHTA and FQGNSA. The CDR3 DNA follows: TGTGCCAGCAGCCCAGGGTGGAGGGAGACCCAGTACTTC. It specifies CASSPGWRETQYF.

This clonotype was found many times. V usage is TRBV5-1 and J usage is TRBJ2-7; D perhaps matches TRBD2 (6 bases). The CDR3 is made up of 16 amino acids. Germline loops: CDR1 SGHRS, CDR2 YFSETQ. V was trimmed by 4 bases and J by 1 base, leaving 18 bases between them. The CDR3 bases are TGCGCCAGCAGCCCTCGTGTTGGCGGGGAATCCTACGAGCAGTACTTC. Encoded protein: CASSPRVGGESYEQYF.